This TCR beta chain came from a study of cytomegalovirus exposure and HLA in healthy donors. Both 60 Vbeta primers and 13 Jbeta primers went into the PCR. The method was immunoSEQ multiplex PCR; TCRdb's version includes in-frame clones alone and lacks a portion of them. The data contain 210,000 or so clones, more than 60% of them singletons. General study results and limits: A later analysis revealed that TCR association rates differed between HLA loci, peaking at DRB1 and bottoming out at HLA-C.

The CDR3 runs 15 residues. Germline V gene sequence: CDR1 MNHNS, CDR2 SASEGT. With 8 bases removed from V and 1 base from J, the gap between germline ends came to 15 bases. As for this clone: Its specificity is unknown.

This clonotype was sampled from a middle-aged man in good health and CMV-seronegative. Sequencing was done on a sample of PBMCs. V is TRBV6-1 and J is TRBJ1-5; possible D gene TRBD1, 5 bases. CDR3: CASLKGIGSNQPQHF. The CDR3 bases are TGTGCCAGCCTTAAGGGGATAGGGAGCAATCAGCCCCAGCATTTT.